Listed below are T cell receptor beta chains from one sample, sequenced in a study of shared clonotypes between healthy human individuals. Produced via immunoSEQ multiplex PCR; TCRdb's table is partial and in-frame only. The sample consists of under 1,900,000 clones, around 98.5% of them appearing once. Sequences were obtained from naive CD4+ T cells sorted from blood. The source is a man aged 25-45 years in good health. CDR3s include the opening cysteine and the closing phenylalanine or tryptophan. The order of the fields is CDR3 DNA, CDR3 protein, J gene, V gene, D gene, clone size. D genes are given only for firm matches. Not every row has a clone size; where given, it reads once, few, many or a size class.

CDR3nt: TGCAGCCCCAGACAAGGAGATACGCAGTATTTT; CDR3aa: CSPRQGDTQYF; j_gene: TRBJ2-3; v_gene: TRBV29-1; d_gene: -; abundance: -
CDR3nt: TGTGCCAGCAGTTTATCGGGCGGCAGGGGACCCTACGAGCAGTACTTC; CDR3aa: CASSLSGGRGPYEQYF; j_gene: TRBJ2-7; v_gene: TRBV27; d_gene: -; abundance: -
CDR3nt: TGTGCCAGCTCACCAGGGCTAGCTTACAATGAGCAGTTCTTC; CDR3aa: CASSPGLAYNEQFF; j_gene: TRBJ2-1; v_gene: TRBV18; d_gene: -; abundance: -
CDR3nt: TGTGCCGGAGGATTGACTAGCGGGAGGCGGGATACGCAGTATTTT; CDR3aa: CAGGLTSGRRDTQYF; j_gene: TRBJ2-3; v_gene: TRBV6-1; d_gene: TRBD2; abundance: -
CDR3nt: TGCGCCAGCAGCTTGATCGGGAGGGATTATAATGAGCAGTTCTTC; CDR3aa: CASSLIGRDYNEQFF; j_gene: TRBJ2-1; v_gene: TRBV5-1; d_gene: TRBD2; abundance: -
CDR3nt: TGTGCCAGCTCACCCCTTAAGGGGGCGGTGTACAATGAGCAGTTCTTC; CDR3aa: CASSPLKGAVYNEQFF; j_gene: TRBJ2-1; v_gene: TRBV18; d_gene: TRBD1; abundance: -
CDR3nt: TGCGCCAGCAGCTTGGCCTTTAAAGGGGGCGCAGGCTATGAGCAGTTCTTC; CDR3aa: CASSLAFKGGAGYEQFF; j_gene: TRBJ2-1; v_gene: TRBV5-1; d_gene: TRBD1; abundance: -
CDR3nt: TGCGCCAGCAGCTTGGGTGCCGACAGCGAAGAGACCCAGTACTTC; CDR3aa: CASSLGADSEETQYF; j_gene: TRBJ2-5; v_gene: TRBV5-1; d_gene: -; abundance: -
CDR3nt: TGTGCCAGCAGTCCGACGGGGGGAGGCTACAATGAGCAGTTCTTC; CDR3aa: CASSPTGGGYNEQFF; j_gene: TRBJ2-1; v_gene: TRBV6-5; d_gene: TRBD2; abundance: once
CDR3nt: TGTGCCAGCAGGAGCTCCTACAATGAGCAGTTCTTC; CDR3aa: CASRSSYNEQFF; j_gene: TRBJ2-1; v_gene: TRBV5-5; d_gene: -; abundance: -
CDR3nt: TGCAGCGCCCTACTAGCGGGGGTATACAATGAGCAGTTCTTC; CDR3aa: CSALLAGVYNEQFF; j_gene: TRBJ2-1; v_gene: TRBV29-1; d_gene: TRBD2; abundance: -
CDR3nt: TGTGCCAGCTCTCCCCCCCGACAGGCGAACACTGAAGCTTTCTTT; CDR3aa: CASSPPRQANTEAFF; j_gene: TRBJ1-1; v_gene: TRBV18; d_gene: -; abundance: -
CDR3nt: TGTGCCAGCAGTAGGGACACTTACAATGAGCAGTTCTTC; CDR3aa: CASSRDTYNEQFF; j_gene: TRBJ2-1; v_gene: TRBV6-1; d_gene: -; abundance: -
CDR3nt: TGTGCCAGCAGCCCCGGACAGACCTACGAGCAGTACTTC; CDR3aa: CASSPGQTYEQYF; j_gene: TRBJ2-7; v_gene: TRBV7-2; d_gene: -; abundance: -
CDR3nt: TGTGCCAGCAGTATAGGTCAGTCAGATACGCAGTATTTT; CDR3aa: CASSIGQSDTQYF; j_gene: TRBJ2-3; v_gene: TRBV28; d_gene: -; abundance: -
CDR3nt: TGTGCCAGCAGCCTAACACCCGGGACAGATAATGAAAAACTGTTTTTT; CDR3aa: CASSLTPGTDNEKLFF; j_gene: TRBJ1-4; v_gene: TRBV9; d_gene: TRBD1; abundance: -
CDR3nt: TGTGCTAGCAGCTTAGGGGGGGCGAGAGGCTACACCTTC; CDR3aa: CASSLGGARGYTF; j_gene: TRBJ1-2; v_gene: TRBV7-7; d_gene: -; abundance: -
CDR3nt: TGTGCCAGCGCCCAGTCGGGGCTAGCGGGAGCTTACGAGCAGTACTTC; CDR3aa: CASAQSGLAGAYEQYF; j_gene: TRBJ2-7; v_gene: TRBV11-2; d_gene: TRBD2; abundance: -
CDR3nt: TGTGCCAGCAGTTTGTCCGGGAGTGCCTACAATGAGCAGTTCTTC; CDR3aa: CASSLSGSAYNEQFF; j_gene: TRBJ2-1; v_gene: TRBV28; d_gene: -; abundance: -
CDR3nt: TGTGCCAGCAGCCTGGACAGGGGGGGATACAATGAGCAGTTCTTC; CDR3aa: CASSLDRGGYNEQFF; j_gene: TRBJ2-1; v_gene: TRBV7-6; d_gene: TRBD1; abundance: -
CDR3nt: TGCGCCAGCAGTAATCTCAGGTTTGCCAAAAACATTCAGTACTTC; CDR3aa: CASSNLRFAKNIQYF; j_gene: TRBJ2-4; v_gene: TRBV10-2; d_gene: -; abundance: once
CDR3nt: TGCACCAGCAGCCAAGATTGGGGGACAGATGCAACTAATGAAAAACTGTTTTTT; CDR3aa: CTSSQDWGTDATNEKLFF; j_gene: TRBJ1-4; v_gene: TRBV1; d_gene: -; abundance: -
CDR3nt: TGTGCCAGCTCACCTGCGAAGGGACTCGAGCAGTACTTC; CDR3aa: CASSPAKGLEQYF; j_gene: TRBJ2-7; v_gene: TRBV18; d_gene: -; abundance: -
CDR3nt: TGTGCCAGCAGTTTAAGCAAGACTAGTGAAGAGCAGTACTTC; CDR3aa: CASSLSKTSEEQYF; j_gene: TRBJ2-7; v_gene: TRBV28; d_gene: -; abundance: once
CDR3nt: TGTGCCAGCAGTCCCTCCTCCCCCTATGGCTACACCTTC; CDR3aa: CASSPSSPYGYTF; j_gene: TRBJ1-2; v_gene: TRBV2; d_gene: -; abundance: -